What follows is one TCR beta chain and its context. The antigen is undetermined. CDR1 and CDR2 from the germline V gene are SNHLY and FYNNEI. CDR3 length: 14 residues. With V trimmed by 6 bases and J by 0 bases, 2 bases remained unmatched. This sample is part of a study of T cell repertoires in cytomegalovirus infection. About the study: Matching HLA type and CMV infection were both indicated by public TCR beta signatures.

TCRdb used MiXCR to reprocess the reads, holding one entry per CDR3 protein. The repertoire includes about 310,000 distinct CDR3 sequences, roughly 15% of them detected once, and approximately 12% sits in the top ten. Study results and limitations: Summed public TCR beta family frequency identified CMV carriers bearing the relevant HLA. Dominating the ex vivo response were TCR beta clonotypes that were CMV-specific and HLA-C-restricted.

This chain links TRBV2 with TRBJ1-3, with 7 bases aligning to TRBD1. The sequence derives from a human donor in good health (CMV status not recorded). Some clones in this sample may be carry-over from other donors' samples. Sequencing was done on a sample of PBMCs. The CDR3, as DNA: TGTGCCAGCAGGTGGGACAGCTCTGGAAACACCATATATTTT. Amino acids: CASRWDSSGNTIYF.